Reported below is one T cell receptor (beta chain). In the original analysis: Reference gene primer amplification gave estimated nucleated cell counts. The table came from immunoSEQ multiplex PCR; TCRdb's copy has only in-frame clones and leaves some out. V and J calls and clone size are as listed in that table; D and trimming were resolved from the DNA. The profile shows hundreds of thousands of clones, around 89% of them singletons. This specimen belongs to a study of blood T cell repertoires in COVID-19. Across the study: Acute-phase and convalescent COVID-19 samples originated in the United States, Italy and Spain. In each case, the material was cDNA or gDNA derived from T cells, B-cell-depleted T cells, or PBMCs.

CDR1 is PRHDT and CDR2 is FYEKMQ in the germline V gene (reference sequence). CDR3 size: 12 residues. V lost 0 bases, J lost 6 bases, and 2 bases lay in between. Input material: PBMCs or T cells enriched from blood (not recorded which). This clonotype was sampled from a woman aged 18-29 years who had recovered from COVID-19. The gene calls are TRBV13 and TRBJ2-2; D gene unclear. The CDR3 reads CASSLGAGELFF. For the CDR3, the DNA is TGTGCCAGCAGCTTAGGCGCCGGGGAGCTGTTTTTT.